One sample yielded the 27 T cell receptor beta chains listed below, sequenced in a study of cytomegalovirus exposure and HLA in healthy donors. 60 Vbeta and 13 Jbeta primers were used in PCR. TCRdb's copy holds only in-frame clones and misses some; the assay was immunoSEQ multiplex PCR. The data contain around 190,000 clones, roughly four fifths of them singletons. The sample consisted of PBMCs. Every receptor here comes from a woman in her twenties or thirties in good health and CMV-seropositive.

This chain links TRBV27 with TRBJ1-4, with D possibly being TRBD1 (6 bases). V shed 5 bases and J shed 5 bases, with 12 bases lying between them. CDR3 size: 14 residues. Germline lookup yields CDR1 MNHEY and CDR2 SMNVEV (reference sequence). The CDR3 spells CASSQQGINEKLFF. The CDR3 nucleotides are TGTGCCAGCAGTCAACAGGGCATCAATGAAAAACTGTTTTTT.

This clone has just a few counts. The chain uses TRBV13 and TRBJ2-2, with D perhaps TRBD2 (6 bases). The germline V and J ends were trimmed by 1 base and 6 bases, with 12 bases remaining between them. The length of the CDR3 is 15 residues. Germline loops: CDR1 PRHDT, CDR2 FYEKMQ (reference sequence). CDR3 sequence reads: CASSLELARAGELFF. The DNA for the CDR3 is TGTGCCAGCAGCTTAGAACTAGCACGGGCCGGGGAGCTGTTTTTT.

The V gene is TRBV9, the J gene TRBJ2-5; 8 bases are shared with TRBD2. The J call may be mistaken, given a closer DNA end match to TRBJ2-7. Germline CDR1 reads SGDLS; CDR2 reads YYNGEE. CDR3 length equals 15 residues. The DNA for the CDR3 is TGTGCCAGCAGCGTAGGAACGGGGGGGACCTACGAGCAGTACTTC. It encodes CASSVGTGGTYEQYF.

This sequence joins TRBV10-3 and TRBJ2-5; TRBD1 matches at 9 bases. The J call may be in error: the DNA end matches TRBJ2-7 better. This CDR3 has 15 residues. Germline V gene sequence: CDR1 ENHRY, CDR2 SYGVKD. In nucleotides, the CDR3 is TGTGCCATCAGTGATCCGGGACAGGGAACCTACGAGCAGTACTTC. Amino acids: CAISDPGQGTYEQYF.

The sample holds a few counts of this clone. This rearrangement joins TRBV19 to TRBJ2-7; a weak D match, TRBD1 (6 bases). V lost 11 bases and J 1 base, leaving 18 bases between the germline ends. The CDR3 runs to 14 residues. Germline assignment: CDR1 LNHDA and CDR2 SQIVND (reference sequence). CDR3 coding DNA: TGTGCCTCTTCCAGGGACACGCAATCCTACGAGCAGTACTTC. As protein: CASSRDTQSYEQYF.

CDR3 DNA sequence: TGCGCCAGCAGCTCTAGCGGTGTGGGTACAGATACGCAGTATTTT. Amino acids: CASSSSGVGTDTQYF. The V gene is TRBV5-1, the J gene TRBJ2-3, with TRBD2 matching over 7 bases. The germline CDR1 and CDR2 sequences are SGHRS and YFSETQ. The CDR3 has 15 amino acids. Trimming cost V 3 bases and J 3 bases; bases outside gene matches: 7. Variable domain in full (rest from reference TRBV5-1 and TRBJ2-3): KAGVTQTPRYLIKTRGQQVTLSCSPISGHRSVSWYQQTPGQGLQFLFEYFSETQRNKGNFPGRFSGRQFSNSRSEMNVSTLELGDSALYLCASSSSGVGTDTQYFGPGTRLTVL.

This rearrangement joins TRBV14 to TRBJ2-2, with TRBD2 matching 7 bases. With 3 bases clipped from V and 4 bases from J, the junction kept 8 bases outside the gene matches. This CDR3 comprises 16 residues. Germline CDR1 reads SGHDN; CDR2 reads FVKESK. CDR3 sequence (DNA): TGTGCCAGCAGCCAGGGGGGGGATTTGAGCACCGGGGAGCTGTTTTTT. It codes for CASSQGGDLSTGELFF.

This clone was picked up a small number of times. This chain joins TRBV4-3 and TRBJ1-5; TRBD1 might be the D (6 bases). Germline CDR1 LGHNA, CDR2 YSLEER. The CDR3 sequence is 15 residues long. V was cut by 0 bases and J by 6 bases, with 12 bases left in between. The CDR3 reads CASSQDGTNVQPQHF. The DNA of the CDR3 is TGCGCCAGCAGCCAAGACGGGACAAATGTTCAGCCCCAGCATTTT.

V and J are TRBV6-5 and TRBJ1-1; a possible D gene is TRBD1 (5 bases). The CDR3 is 13 amino acids. V was cut by 3 bases and J by 5 bases, with 10 bases left in between. Germline V gives CDR1 MNHEY, CDR2 SVGAGI. The DNA for the CDR3 is TGTGCCAGCAGTTATGACAGAAATACTGAAGCTTTCTTT. Translating gives CASSYDRNTEAFF.

The chain links TRBV5-4 to TRBJ2-7, with a tentative D call TRBD2 (6 bases). CDR3 length equals 15 residues. Trimming cost V 1 base and J 7 bases, with 18 bases left between them. From germline, CDR1 is SGHNT and CDR2 YYREEE (reference sequence). The CDR3 DNA sequence: TGTGCCAGCAGCTTGAGAGGTGGAGGGAGTTGGGAGCAGTACTTC. As protein: CASSLRGGGSWEQYF.

The V gene is TRBV7-9, the J gene TRBJ2-1; no definite D call. Germline CDR1 is SEHNR and CDR2 is FQNEAQ (reference sequence). The CDR3 contains 14 residues. Trimming took off 0 bases at V and 2 bases at J, with 5 bases between the two ends. CDR3 in amino acids: CASSLALAYNEQFF. CDR3 DNA sequence: TGTGCCAGCAGCTTAGCACTTGCCTACAATGAGCAGTTCTTC.

The V gene is TRBV19, the J gene TRBJ2-1, with D perhaps matching TRBD2 (6 bases). Germline V gene sequence: CDR1 LNHDA, CDR2 SQIVND (reference sequence). Trimming stripped 6 bases from V and 0 bases from J, with 15 bases between. This CDR3 is built from 16 residues. Here the CDR3 reads CASSRGSPSSYNEQFF. DNA of the CDR3: TGTGCCAGTAGCCGGGGGTCCCCTAGCTCCTACAATGAGCAGTTCTTC.

V usage is TRBV5-5 and J usage is TRBJ2-5; 9 bases are a match to TRBD2. The trim removed 3 bases at V and 2 bases at J, leaving 5 bases unmatched. The CDR3 sequence is 15 residues long. Germline V gene lookup returns CDR1 SGHKS and CDR2 YYEKEE (reference sequence). CDR3 protein: CASSYSGSRQETQYF. CDR3 coding DNA: TGTGCCAGCAGCTATAGCGGGAGTCGGCAAGAGACCCAGTACTTC.

The chain combines TRBV27 with TRBJ2-1; 7 positions match TRBD1. Per the germline V gene, CDR1 is MNHEY and CDR2 is SMNVEV (reference sequence). CDR3 length equals 11 residues. V trimming: 6 bases; J trimming: 9 bases; junction bases outside the gene matches: 2. The CDR3 DNA follows: TGTGCCAGCAGGGCAGGGGGTGAGCAGTTCTTC. Its translation is CASRAGGEQFF.

DNA of the CDR3: TGTGCCAGCACCGGGGGGCTGAGCTCCTACAATGAGCAGTTCTTC. It specifies CASTGGLSSYNEQFF. V is TRBV9 and J is TRBJ2-1, with D tentatively TRBD2 (7 bases). From germline, CDR1 is SGDLS and CDR2 YYNGEE. CDR3 length equals 15 residues. With 6 bases removed from V and 0 bases from J, the gap between germline ends came to 13 bases.

The J gene is TRBJ2-7, the V gene TRBV28; TRBD2 matches 7 bases. V gave up 2 bases and J gave up 3 bases; unmatched junction bases: 4. CDR1 and CDR2 (germline): MDHEN, SYDVKM. The length of the CDR3 is 14 residues. CDR3 residues: CASSLRGVVYEQYF. In DNA form, the CDR3 reads TGTGCCAGCAGTTTACGGGGGGTTGTCTACGAGCAGTACTTC.

V gene TRBV28 combines with J gene TRBJ2-7, with 9 bases fitting TRBD1. The V gene end was trimmed by 3 bases and the J gene end by 2 bases; junction bases not matched to a gene: 2. The V gene's germline CDR1 is MDHEN and CDR2 SYDVKM. CDR3 length: 14 amino acids. In DNA, the CDR3 is TGTGCCAGCAGTTTGGGACAGGGTACCTACGAGCAGTACTTC. It codes for CASSLGQGTYEQYF. The complete variable domain, with remaining parts taken from reference TRBV28 and TRBJ2-7, reads DVKVTQSSRYLVKRTGEKVFLECVQDMDHENMFWYRQDPGLGLRLIYFSYDVKMKEKGDIPEGYSVSREKKERFSLILESASTNQTSMYLCASSLGQGTYEQYFGPGTRLTVT.

This clone has only one observation. The rearrangement uses TRBV21-1 and TRBJ2-7; TRBD2, the table's D call, lacks a check against the DNA. TRBV21-1 is designated a pseudogene. The CDR3 length is 15 residues. For the CDR3, the DNA is TGTGCCAGCGGTTGGCCCGGGACTGGGACCTACGAGCAGTACTTC. Translation gives CASGWPGTGTYEQYF.

The chain combines TRBV5-1 with TRBJ2-7, with 9 bases matching TRBD2. Trimming removed 3 bases from V and 0 bases from J; junction bases left unmatched: 7. The germline gives CDR1 SGHRS, CDR2 YFSETQ. The CDR3 consists of 16 residues. In DNA form, the CDR3 reads TGCGCCAGCAGCTGGGAACTAGCGGGCCTCTCCTACGAGCAGTACTTC. Amino acid sequence: CASSWELAGLSYEQYF.

This chain uses TRBV6-5 with TRBJ2-1; D may be TRBD2 (5 bases). Germline loops: CDR1 MNHEY, CDR2 SVGAGI. CDR3 length equals 14 residues. The V gene lost 0 bases and the J gene lost 8 bases, with 11 bases spanning the gap. CDR3 protein: CASSYSTTLDEQFF. The CDR3 DNA sequence: TGTGCCAGCAGTTACTCGACTACTCTAGATGAGCAGTTCTTC.

This clone occurred once. V gene TRBV19 combines with J gene TRBJ2-5; D might be TRBD2 (5 bases). This CDR3 comprises 14 residues. In germline, CDR1 is LNHDA, CDR2 SQIVND (reference sequence). V dropped 1 base and J dropped 2 bases, with 8 bases sitting between them. CDR3 coding DNA: TGTGCCAGTAGTATAGCCGGGGAGCAAGAGACCCAGTACTTC. Amino acid sequence: CASSIAGEQETQYF.

The chain joins TRBV19 to TRBJ2-7, with 10 nucleotides matching TRBD1. Germline assignment: CDR1 LNHDA and CDR2 SQIVND (reference sequence). The CDR3 spans 15 residues. Trimming at V came to 7 bases and at J to 2 bases, leaving 8 bases not matched to a gene. CDR3 region: CASTPGTGETYEQYF. The CDR3 bases are TGTGCCAGTACCCCGGGGACAGGGGAGACCTACGAGCAGTACTTC.

The V gene is TRBV19, the J gene TRBJ2-7, with D unresolved. The CDR3 covers 14 residues. With 5 bases removed from V and 6 bases from J, the gap between germline ends came to 17 bases. Germline-derived CDR1 and CDR2 are LNHDA and SQIVND (reference sequence). CDR3 region: CASSPTDMRREQYF. The CDR3 DNA reads TGTGCCAGTAGTCCCACAGATATGCGTCGCGAGCAGTACTTC.

V usage is TRBV7-9 and J usage is TRBJ1-1; D unclear. Trimming removed 8 bases from V and 1 base from J, with 11 bases in between. The V gene's germline CDR1 is SEHNR and CDR2 FQNEAQ (reference sequence). There are 13 residues in the CDR3. The CDR3: CASEEHPNTEAFF. CDR3 DNA sequence: TGTGCCAGCGAAGAACATCCGAACACTGAAGCTTTCTTT. The whole variable domain, filled in from reference TRBV7-9 and TRBJ1-1, reads DTGVSQNPRHKITKRGQNVTFRCDPISEHNRLYWYRQTLGQGPEFLTYFQNEAQLEKSRLLSDRFSAERPKGSFSTLEIQRTEQGDSAMYLCASEEHPNTEAFFGQGTRLTVV.

The rearrangement joins TRBV6-5 to TRBJ2-3; 10 bases are a match to TRBD2. The V and J ends lost 6 bases and 2 bases, in that order; junction bases with no gene match: 5. This CDR3 spans 15 amino acids. In germline, CDR1 is MNHEY, CDR2 SVGAGI. The DNA of the CDR3 is TGTGCCAGCAGCCTAGGACTAGCGGACACAGATACGCAGTATTTT. As protein: CASSLGLADTDTQYF.

The genes are TRBV2 and TRBJ2-3; possibly TRBD2 for D (6 bases). In germline, CDR1 is SNHLY, CDR2 FYNNEI. V lost 8 bases to trimming and J lost 2 bases, with 29 bases between them. The CDR3 is 19 amino acids. As DNA, the CDR3 is TGTGCCAGCGGATTAACCGGGGCCCTCGCCGGGGGTTACACAGATACGCAGTATTTT. It is translated as CASGLTGALAGGYTDTQYF.

The chain couples TRBV19 to TRBJ2-3; D is ambiguous. The CDR3 loop spans 14 amino acids. Trimming cost V 6 bases and J 0 bases, with 10 bases left between them. Germline values: CDR1 LNHDA, CDR2 SQIVND (reference sequence). The CDR3 sequence is CASRLAVSTDTQYF. The CDR3 coding sequence is TGTGCCAGTAGACTCGCGGTTAGCACAGATACGCAGTATTTT.